Below are 23 T cell receptor beta chains sequenced from a single sample in a study of cytomegalovirus exposure and HLA in healthy donors. PCR primers comprised 60 Vbeta and 13 Jbeta primers. TCRdb's table, derived via immunoSEQ multiplex PCR, lists solely in-frame clones and lacks some. This table has 170,000 or so clones, 60% to 85% appearing once. The sample consisted of PBMCs. These receptors were obtained from a male donor in good health and CMV-seronegative.

The chain is built from TRBV7-2 and TRBJ2-6; D remains unclear. Trimming removed 1 base from V and 0 bases from J, with 7 bases in between. The CDR3 extends over 16 amino acids. The germline V gene encodes CDR1 SGHTA and CDR2 FQGNSA. CDR3 region: CASSLVWSSGANVLTF. The CDR3 region has the DNA TGTGCCAGCAGCTTAGTTTGGAGCTCTGGGGCCAACGTCCTGACTTTC.

The rearrangement joins TRBV4-2 to TRBJ2-7; D is possibly TRBD1 (6 bases). The CDR3 runs to 14 residues. Germline V CDR1 and CDR2: LGHNA, YNFKEQ. Trimming pared 0 bases from V and 4 bases from J, leaving 10 bases between. This CDR3 reads CASSQDTGSYEQYF. CDR3 DNA sequence: TGTGCCAGCAGCCAAGATACAGGGTCTTACGAGCAGTACTTC.

This clone was seen only once. This sequence joins TRBV6-5 and TRBJ1-3; the D is unclear. Germline values: CDR1 MNHEY, CDR2 SVGAGI. The CDR3 is made up of 13 amino acids. The ends were cut back, 2 bases at V and 4 bases at J, with 6 bases in the middle. DNA of the CDR3: TGTGCCAGCAGTTACGTACAGGGAAACACCATATATTTT. This encodes CASSYVQGNTIYF.

V usage is TRBV19 and J usage is TRBJ1-4; D possibly corresponds to TRBD1 (5 bases). The CDR3 is 20 residues long. Germline V gene lookup returns CDR1 LNHDA and CDR2 SQIVND (reference sequence). The germline V and J ends were trimmed by 6 bases and 0 bases, with 26 bases remaining between them. CDR3 loop: CASSRFGTHVPIATNEKLFF. CDR3 sequence (DNA): TGTGCCAGTAGCCGTTTCGGGACTCACGTACCCATTGCAACTAATGAAAAACTGTTTTTT.

On this clone itself: The junction departs from germline at one end; a sequencing error may be responsible. The V gene is TRBV9, the J gene TRBJ1-1; 7 nucleotides align to TRBD1. From germline, CDR1 is SGDLS and CDR2 YYNGEE. There are 15 residues in the CDR3. Here the CDR3 reads CASSVILQGNTETFF. The CDR3 coding sequence is TGTGCCAGCAGCGTAATCCTACAGGGGAACACTGAAACTTTCTTT.

This chain connects TRBV4-2 to TRBJ2-5; possibly TRBD1 for D (5 bases). Trimming took 0 bases from V and 2 from J, leaving 13 bases between them. The CDR3 consists of 16 residues. Per the germline V gene, CDR1 is LGHNA and CDR2 is YNFKEQ. The CDR3 spells CASSQDVGAVQETQYF. CDR3 DNA sequence: TGTGCCAGCAGCCAAGATGTAGGGGCCGTACAAGAGACCCAGTACTTC.

This clone was seen only once. This chain joins TRBV30 and TRBJ2-5, with 9 bases lining up with TRBD2. The end of the DNA fits TRBJ2-7 better, so the J call may be wrong. This CDR3 region has 12 residues. The germline V gene has CDR1 GTSNPN and CDR2 SVGIG (reference sequence). CDR3 in amino acids: CAWTSGNYEQYF. In DNA form, the CDR3 reads TGTGCCTGGACTAGCGGGAACTACGAGCAGTACTTC.

This clone has only one observation. The sample contains more than one DNA sequence encoding this CDR3. This chain connects TRBV5-1 to TRBJ2-1; 8 bases fit TRBD1. J lost 7 bases, V lost 2 bases, and 5 bases had no gene match. Germline V CDR1 and CDR2: SGHRS, YFSETQ. The CDR3 has 14 residues. The CDR3 DNA is TGCGCCAGCAGCTTAGGACAGGGTCTTAATGAGCAGTTCTTC. Translating it yields CASSLGQGLNEQFF.

This clone was picked up one time. The rearrangement links TRBV18 to TRBJ2-3; D is possibly TRBD2 (6 bases). The CDR3 is 16 amino acids. Trimming removed 3 bases at V and 1 base at J, with 14 bases between. Looked up from germline, CDR1 is KGHSH and CDR2 is LQKENI. The CDR3 DNA follows: TGTGCCAGCTCACCCCGCGGGGCAGGAGGCACAGATACGCAGTATTTT. It translates to CASSPRGAGGTDTQYF.

The chain has TRBV28 and TRBJ2-3, with 12 nucleotides matching TRBD2. V shed 2 bases, J shed 3 bases, and the junction held 3 bases outside the gene matches. The germline gives CDR1 MDHEN, CDR2 SYDVKM. There are 16 residues in the CDR3. For the CDR3, the DNA is TGTGCCAGCAGTTTACTAGCGGGAGGGTATACAGATACGCAGTATTTT. This codes for CASSLLAGGYTDTQYF.

Concerning this clone itself: This specimen includes other DNA sequences encoding the same CDR3. The chain recombines TRBV6-5 with TRBJ1-2; 12 bases map to TRBD1. This CDR3 comprises 14 residues. J lost 8 bases, V lost 2 bases, and 3 bases had no gene match. Germline V gives CDR1 MNHEY, CDR2 SVGAGI. Here the CDR3 reads CASSYGTGGSGYTF. CDR3 sequence (DNA): TGTGCCAGCAGTTACGGGACAGGGGGCTCGGGCTACACCTTC.

V usage is TRBV28 and J usage is TRBJ1-2, with TRBD1 as a possible D gene (6 bases). The CDR3 spans 14 residues. Trimming pared 7 bases from V and 3 bases from J, leaving 15 bases between. Germline CDR1 is MDHEN and CDR2 is SYDVKM. As DNA, the CDR3 is TGTGCCAGCATTAGCAGGGGTCTCCACTATGGCTACACCTTC. It specifies CASISRGLHYGYTF.

The chain combines TRBV19 with TRBJ2-7; 8 nucleotides align to TRBD1. The V gene end was trimmed by 5 bases and the J gene end by 1 base; junction bases not matched to a gene: 10. Germline CDR1 and CDR2: LNHDA and SQIVND (reference sequence). CDR3 length: 16 residues. Here the CDR3 reads CASSFAGTGGSYEQYF. The CDR3 DNA follows: TGTGCCAGTAGTTTCGCGGGGACAGGTGGGTCCTACGAGCAGTACTTC.

CDR3 coding DNA: TGTGCCAGCAGCGCCCCGGACGGGGGGGGCTACAATGAGCAGTTCTTC. It encodes CASSAPDGGGYNEQFF. The chain has TRBV28 and TRBJ2-1, with 8 bases lining up with TRBD2. The germline CDR1 and CDR2 sequences are MDHEN and SYDVKM. The CDR3 totals 16 residues. The ends lost 6 bases at V and 3 bases at J; junction bases unmatched: 10.

This chain joins TRBV4-1 and TRBJ2-7; perhaps TRBD1 as D (6 bases). This CDR3 has 14 residues. V lost 1 base, J lost 2 bases, and 9 bases lay in between. Germline V gives CDR1 MGHRA, CDR2 YSYEKL. The CDR3: CASSQGQATYEQYF. Written as DNA, the CDR3 is TGCGCCAGCAGCCAAGGACAGGCTACCTACGAGCAGTACTTC.

The chain employs TRBV9 and TRBJ1-5, with a tentative D call TRBD1 (6 bases). V was cut by 10 bases and J by 0 bases, with 17 bases left in between. The CDR3 is 15 residues long. CDR1 SGDLS and CDR2 YYNGEE come from the germline V gene. The chain's CDR3 is CAPRTELNSNQPQHF. The CDR3 DNA reads as TGTGCCCCCAGGACAGAGTTAAATAGCAATCAGCCCCAGCATTTT.

This chain links TRBV11-2 with TRBJ2-7; possible D gene TRBD2, 6 bases. V dropped 1 base and J dropped 5 bases, with 15 bases sitting between them. This CDR3 region has 15 residues. The V gene's germline CDR1 is SGHAT and CDR2 FQNNGV. In DNA, the CDR3 is TGTGCCAGCAGCTTAGTCGGGGTCCCGGGGGACGAGCAGTACTTC. Its protein product is CASSLVGVPGDEQYF.

The chain recombines TRBV19 with TRBJ1-1, with 12 bases lining up with TRBD1. The CDR3 covers 14 residues. Germline CDR1 reads LNHDA; CDR2 reads SQIVND (reference sequence). The junction had 0 bases not matched to a gene; V was cut back by 6 bases and J by 1 base. The CDR3 DNA is TGTGCCAGTAGGGGACAGGGGGCGAACACTGAAGCTTTCTTT. This translates into CASRGQGANTEAFF.

The genes are TRBV4-1 and TRBJ1-5, with D maybe TRBD1 (6 bases). CDR3 length: 16 amino acids. The germline V gene has CDR1 MGHRA and CDR2 YSYEKL. Trimming stripped 1 base from V and 1 base from J, with 11 bases between. The CDR3 DNA reads as TGCGCCAGCAGCCAAGTTGAAGGGGGAAGCAATCAGCCCCAGCATTTT. This gives the protein CASSQVEGGSNQPQHF.

The chain joins TRBV6-5 to TRBJ2-3; maybe TRBD1 (6 bases). Germline V lookup: CDR1 MNHEY, CDR2 SVGAGI. The CDR3 has 15 amino acids. The ends were cut back, 4 bases at V and 2 bases at J, with 13 bases in the middle. CDR3 DNA: TGTGCCAGCAGTTTACAGGGCTTCCTCACAGATACGCAGTATTTT. This sequence encodes CASSLQGFLTDTQYF.

This clone came up a few times. Additional DNA sequences in this sample encode the identical CDR3. The rearrangement links TRBV9 to TRBJ1-5, with D possibly TRBD1 on 6 matching bases. Trimming removed 3 bases from V and 0 bases from J, with 10 bases in between. The CDR3 runs 15 residues. Germline lookup yields CDR1 SGDLS and CDR2 YYNGEE. The CDR3 reads CASSATGNSNQPQHF. The CDR3 DNA reads as TGTGCCAGCAGCGCGACAGGTAATAGCAATCAGCCCCAGCATTTT.

The chain has TRBV7-9 and TRBJ2-7, with D perhaps matching TRBD2 (6 bases). Germline lookup yields CDR1 SEHNR and CDR2 FQNEAQ (reference sequence). CDR3 length: 13 amino acids. V was shortened by 5 bases and J by 7 bases, with 15 bases between the two germline ends. The CDR3: CASSLRGAGEQYF. The CDR3 DNA is TGTGCCAGCAGCCTTCGTGGGGCGGGGGAGCAGTACTTC.

V is TRBV5-1 and J is TRBJ1-1; 8 positions agree with TRBD1. Losses at the gene ends were 0 bases for V and 4 bases for J; bases not matched to a gene: 5. The CDR3 is made up of 15 amino acids. Per the germline V gene, CDR1 is SGHRS and CDR2 is YFSETQ. The CDR3: CASSLGNTGGTEAFF. The CDR3, as DNA: TGCGCCAGCAGCTTGGGGAATACAGGGGGCACTGAAGCTTTCTTT.